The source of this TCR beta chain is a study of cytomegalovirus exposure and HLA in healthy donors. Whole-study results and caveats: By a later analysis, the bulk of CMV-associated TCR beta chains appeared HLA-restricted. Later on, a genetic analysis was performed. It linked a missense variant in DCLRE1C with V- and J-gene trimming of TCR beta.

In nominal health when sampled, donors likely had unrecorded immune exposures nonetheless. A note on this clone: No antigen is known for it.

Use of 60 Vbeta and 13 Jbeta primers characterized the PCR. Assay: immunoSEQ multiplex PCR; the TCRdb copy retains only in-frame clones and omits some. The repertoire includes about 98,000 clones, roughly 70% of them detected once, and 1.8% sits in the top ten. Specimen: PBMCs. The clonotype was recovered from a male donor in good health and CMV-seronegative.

The CDR3: CASSLESGRGLAADTQYF. The CDR3 coding sequence is TGTGCCAGCAGCTTAGAATCCGGTCGTGGACTAGCCGCAGATACGCAGTATTTT. The chain uses TRBV7-8 and TRBJ2-3, with 8 bases aligning to TRBD2. The CDR3 is made up of 18 amino acids. V lost 1 base and J lost 4; bases outside the gene matches: 13. Looked up from germline, CDR1 is SGHVS and CDR2 is FQNEAQ.